One and the same sample provided the 7 T cell receptor beta chains below, sequenced in a study of cytomegalovirus exposure and HLA in healthy donors. Amplification used 60 Vbeta primers and 13 Jbeta primers. TCRdb keeps only in-frame clones here, not all; method: immunoSEQ multiplex PCR. Altogether roughly 160,000 clones are present, 70% to 80% being singletons, with the ten largest covering about 1.3%. Material: PBMCs. These receptor sequences come from a man aged 60-69 years in good health and CMV-seronegative.

V gene TRBV2 combines with J gene TRBJ2-7, with 7 bases fitting TRBD1. Germline V gene data show CDR1 as SNHLY and CDR2 as FYNNEI. This CDR3 has 15 residues. Trimming cost V 5 bases and J 2 bases; bases outside gene matches: 9. The CDR3 reads CASSPTRQGPYEQYF. As DNA, the CDR3 is TGTGCCAGCAGTCCTACCCGACAGGGCCCCTACGAGCAGTACTTC. The full variable domain, rest sourced from reference TRBV2 and TRBJ2-7, is EPEVTQTPSHQVTQMGQEVILRCVPISNHLYFYWYRQILGQKVEFLVSFYNNEISEKSEIFDDQFSVERPDGSNFTLKIRSTKLEDSAMYFCASSPTRQGPYEQYFGPGTRLTVT.

The chain has TRBV6-1 and TRBJ1-5; D gene unclear. CDR3 length: 16 amino acids. V lost 2 bases and J lost 6, with 17 bases in between. Germline V CDR1 and CDR2: MNHNS, SASEGT. The CDR3: CASSEYGVLAIQPQHF. The CDR3 DNA is TGTGCCAGCAGTGAATACGGGGTCTTGGCGATTCAGCCCCAGCATTTT.

The rearrangement uses TRBV29-1 and TRBJ2-3; TRBD1 agrees at 7 bases. Unmatched junction bases numbered 9, after V lost 6 bases and J lost 3 bases. Germline V lookup: CDR1 SQVTM, CDR2 ANQGSEA. This CDR3 is 14 amino acids long. The CDR3 spells CSVGQGESTDTQYF. In DNA, the CDR3 is TGCAGCGTAGGGCAGGGGGAAAGTACAGATACGCAGTATTTT.

The CDR3 is CASSLDRGGRRCEQYF. DNA for the CDR3: TGTGCCAGCAGCTTAGATCGAGGCGGGAGAAGGTGCGAGCAGTACTTC. This sequence joins TRBV11-3 and TRBJ2-7; 7 bases line up with TRBD2. This CDR3 contains 16 residues. Germline values: CDR1 SGHNT, CDR2 YENEEA. The V segment lost 0 bases and the J segment 6 bases; nucleotides outside the gene matches: 11.

The V and J genes are TRBV27 and TRBJ2-1; D perhaps matches TRBD1 (5 bases). This CDR3 is built from 15 residues. Looked up from germline, CDR1 is MNHEY and CDR2 is SMNVEV (reference sequence). The germline V and J ends were trimmed by 3 bases and 4 bases, with 13 bases remaining between them. CDR3 region: CASSFSRADYNEQFF. Here the CDR3 DNA reads TGTGCCAGCAGTTTCAGCAGGGCCGATTACAATGAGCAGTTCTTC.

This clone has only a few counts. The V gene is TRBV6-1, the J gene TRBJ1-2; D is possibly TRBD1 (5 bases). CDR3 length equals 15 residues. Germline V gene lookup returns CDR1 MNHNS and CDR2 SASEGT. With 3 bases removed from V and 0 bases from J, the gap between germline ends came to 11 bases. The CDR3 protein is CASSEAGPANYGYTF. The DNA of the CDR3 is TGTGCCAGCAGTGAGGCAGGGCCAGCTAACTATGGCTACACCTTC.

The chain recombines TRBV27 with TRBJ2-4, with D possibly being TRBD1 (5 bases). This CDR3 has 15 amino acids. CDR1 and CDR2 (germline): MNHEY, SMNVEV (reference sequence). V was cut by 9 bases and J by 0 bases, with 15 bases left in between. In DNA, the CDR3 is TGTGCCAGTGCCACAGGTGCGCTAGCCAAAAACATTCAGTACTTC. As protein: CASATGALAKNIQYF.